This paragraph reports one T cell receptor beta chain. What it binds is not known. The donors were adults (healthy and HIV-negative) with no recent acute infections or vaccinations. From CD4+ cells came CD45RA+ naive and CD45RA-negative memory subsets. The sample originates from a study of shared clonotypes between healthy human individuals. Sequencing used immunoSEQ multiplex PCR; TCRdb keeps in-frame clones, though not all of them. The profile shows over 2 million clones, 92% of them singletons. The length of the CDR3 is 13 residues. The germline V gene encodes CDR1 SNHLY and CDR2 FYNNEI. The V gene lost 5 bases and the J gene lost 4 bases, with 9 bases spanning the gap. Study conclusions and caveats: Lower generation probabilities were found for non-shared clonotypes than for those shared by all four donors. Investigators expected sequencing depth to affect clonotype sharing among donors.

Sequenced material: naive CD4+ T cells from PBMCs. The subset denotes: CD45RA+ positively selected. The rearrangement uses TRBV2 and TRBJ1-5; D uncertain. This sequence originates from a man aged 18 to 30 in good health. Some clones in this sample may be carry-over from other donors' samples. CDR3 loop: CASSYGRNQPQHF. For the CDR3, the DNA is TGTGCCAGCAGTTACGGCAGGAATCAGCCCCAGCATTTT.